This T cell receptor (beta chain) is drawn from a study of graft-versus-host responses after intestinal transplantation. For the study at large: Each transplant was multivisceral, liver-intestinal, or isolated intestinal. The whole recipient group had anti-thymocyte globulin induction followed by tacrolimus and steroids for about three years. Study-wide points: The marrow of recipients harbored GvH clones, and ileum or blood showed some of them first. Maximum circulating GvH clone levels tracked with early post-transplant HvG decreases.

Assay: immunoSEQ multiplex PCR; the TCRdb copy retains only in-frame clones and omits some. The data contain around 92,000 clones, around 86% of them singletons. Looked up from germline, CDR1 is SEHNR and CDR2 is FQNEAQ (reference sequence). V was trimmed by 6 bases and J by 9 bases, leaving 20 bases between them. The CDR3 contains 15 residues. Regarding this clone: What it recognizes is unknown.

This material consisted of PBMCs, taken 255 days after intestinal transplant. V gene TRBV7-9 combines with J gene TRBJ1-4; a possible D gene is TRBD1 (6 bases). The TCR was taken from a human patient who received an intestinal transplant, so some T cells may come from the graft donor. The CDR3 protein is CASRETGTGDKKLFF. CDR3 nucleotides: TGTGCCAGCAGGGAAACCGGGACCGGGGACAAAAAACTGTTTTTT. Looking up the rest from reference TRBV7-9 and TRBJ1-4 gives the full variable domain: DTGVSQNPRHKITKRGQNVTFRCDPISEHNRLYWYRQTLGQGPEFLTYFQNEAQLEKSRLLSDRFSAERPKGSFSTLEIQRTEQGDSAMYLCASRETGTGDKKLFFGSGTQLSVL.